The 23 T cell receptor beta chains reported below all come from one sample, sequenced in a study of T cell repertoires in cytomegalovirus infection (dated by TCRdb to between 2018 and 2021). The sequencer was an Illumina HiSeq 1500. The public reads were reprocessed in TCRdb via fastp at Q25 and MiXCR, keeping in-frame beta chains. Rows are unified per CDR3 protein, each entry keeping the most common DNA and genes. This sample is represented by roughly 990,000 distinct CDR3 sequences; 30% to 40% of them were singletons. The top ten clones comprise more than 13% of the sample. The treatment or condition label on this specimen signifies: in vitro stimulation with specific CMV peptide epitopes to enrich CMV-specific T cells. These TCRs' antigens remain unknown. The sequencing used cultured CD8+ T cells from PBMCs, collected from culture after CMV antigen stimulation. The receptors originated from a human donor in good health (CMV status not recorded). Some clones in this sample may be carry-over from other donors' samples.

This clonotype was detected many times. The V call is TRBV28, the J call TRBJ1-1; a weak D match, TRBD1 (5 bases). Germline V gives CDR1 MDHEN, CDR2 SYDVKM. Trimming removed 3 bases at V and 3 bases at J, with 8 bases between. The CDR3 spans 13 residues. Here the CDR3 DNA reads TGTGCCAGCAGTTTCCGGGGACACACTGAAGCTTTCTTT. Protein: CASSFRGHTEAFF.

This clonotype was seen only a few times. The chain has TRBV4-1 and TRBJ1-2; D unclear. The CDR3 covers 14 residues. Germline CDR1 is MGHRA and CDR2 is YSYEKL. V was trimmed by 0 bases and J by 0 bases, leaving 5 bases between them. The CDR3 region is CASSQDHTNYGYTF. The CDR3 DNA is TGCGCCAGCAGCCAAGATCACACTAACTATGGCTACACCTTC.

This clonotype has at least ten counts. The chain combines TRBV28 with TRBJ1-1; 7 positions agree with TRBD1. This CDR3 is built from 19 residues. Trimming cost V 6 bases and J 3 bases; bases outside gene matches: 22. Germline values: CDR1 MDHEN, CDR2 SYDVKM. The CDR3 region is CASRSSRDRFLNGHTEAFF. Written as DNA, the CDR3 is TGTGCCAGCAGATCCTCCCGGGACAGATTCCTAAACGGGCACACTGAAGCTTTCTTT.

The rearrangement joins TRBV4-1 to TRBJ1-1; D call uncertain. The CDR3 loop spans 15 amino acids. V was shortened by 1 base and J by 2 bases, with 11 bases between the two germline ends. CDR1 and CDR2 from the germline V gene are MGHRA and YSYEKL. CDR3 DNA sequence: TGCGCCAGCAGCCAAGGTTCTAGCAGTAACACTGAAGCTTTCTTT. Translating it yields CASSQGSSSNTEAFF.

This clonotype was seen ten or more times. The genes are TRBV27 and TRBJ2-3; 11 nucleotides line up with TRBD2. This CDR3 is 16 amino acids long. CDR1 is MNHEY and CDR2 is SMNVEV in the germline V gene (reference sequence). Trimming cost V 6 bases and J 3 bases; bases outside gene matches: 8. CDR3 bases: TGTGCCAGCAGCTTAGCTAGCGGGGGGTCTACAGATACGCAGTATTTT. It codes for CASSLASGGSTDTQYF.

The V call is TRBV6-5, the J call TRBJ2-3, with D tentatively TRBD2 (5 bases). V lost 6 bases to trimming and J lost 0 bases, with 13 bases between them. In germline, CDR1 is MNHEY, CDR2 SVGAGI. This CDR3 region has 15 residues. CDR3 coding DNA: TGTGCCAGCAGAGGAAAGTGGACTAGCACAGATACGCAGTATTTT. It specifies CASRGKWTSTDTQYF.

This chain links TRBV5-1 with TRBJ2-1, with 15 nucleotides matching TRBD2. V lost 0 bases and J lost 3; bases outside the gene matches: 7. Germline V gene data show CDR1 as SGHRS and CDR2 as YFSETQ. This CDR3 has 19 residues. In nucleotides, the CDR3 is TGCGCCAGCAGCTTGGAAGGACTAGCGGGGGGGCCTTACTACAATGAGCAGTTCTTC. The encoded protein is CASSLEGLAGGPYYNEQFF.

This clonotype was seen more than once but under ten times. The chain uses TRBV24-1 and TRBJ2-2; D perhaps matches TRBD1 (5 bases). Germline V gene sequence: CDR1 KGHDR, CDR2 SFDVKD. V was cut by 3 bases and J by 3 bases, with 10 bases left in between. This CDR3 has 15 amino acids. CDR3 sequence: CATSDREQDTGELFF. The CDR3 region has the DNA TGTGCCACCAGTGATAGGGAACAGGACACCGGGGAGCTGTTTTTT.

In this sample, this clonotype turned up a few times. The DNA for the CDR3 is TGTGCCAGCAGTTTGAGGGACAGAGCCTACGAGCAGTACGTC. Amino acids: CASSLRDRAYEQYV. V and J are TRBV28 and TRBJ2-7; TRBD1 aligns across 7 bases. With V trimmed by 3 bases and J by 2 bases, 4 bases remained unmatched. The CDR3 covers 14 residues. Germline values: CDR1 MDHEN, CDR2 SYDVKM.

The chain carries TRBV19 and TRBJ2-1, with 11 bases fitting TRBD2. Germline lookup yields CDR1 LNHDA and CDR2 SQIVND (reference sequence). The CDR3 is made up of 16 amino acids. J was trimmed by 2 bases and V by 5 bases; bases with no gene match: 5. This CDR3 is CASSPLSGGAYNEQFF. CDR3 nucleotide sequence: TGTGCCAGTAGTCCCCTTAGCGGGGGGGCCTACAATGAGCAGTTCTTC. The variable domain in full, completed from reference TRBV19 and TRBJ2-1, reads DGGITQSPKYLFRKEGQNVTLSCEQNLNHDAMYWYRQDPGQGLRLIYYSQIVNDFQKGDIAEGYSVSREKKESFPLTVTSAQKNPTAFYLCASSPLSGGAYNEQFFGPGTRLTVL.

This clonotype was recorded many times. The CDR3 loop reads CASSLTEMGQPQHF. For the CDR3, the DNA is TGTGCCAGCAGTTTAACAGAAATGGGTCAGCCCCAGCATTTT. The V and J genes are TRBV12-3 or TRBV12-4 and TRBJ1-5, with no clear D. CDR3 length: 14 amino acids. V lost 2 bases, J lost 6 bases, and 11 bases lay in between.

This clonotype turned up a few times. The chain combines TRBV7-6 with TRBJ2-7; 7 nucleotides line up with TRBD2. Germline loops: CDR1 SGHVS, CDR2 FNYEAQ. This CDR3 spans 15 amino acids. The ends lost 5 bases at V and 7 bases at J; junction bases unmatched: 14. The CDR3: CASSGPSGGIWEQYV. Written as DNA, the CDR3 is TGTGCCAGCAGCGGCCCGTCCGGGGGGATTTGGGAGCAGTACGTC.

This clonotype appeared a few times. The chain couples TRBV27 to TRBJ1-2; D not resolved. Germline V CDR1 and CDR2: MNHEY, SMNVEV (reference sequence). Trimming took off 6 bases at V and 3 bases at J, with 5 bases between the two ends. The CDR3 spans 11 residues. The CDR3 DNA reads TGTGCCAGCAGAGATTACTATGGCTACACCTTC. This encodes CASRDYYGYTF.

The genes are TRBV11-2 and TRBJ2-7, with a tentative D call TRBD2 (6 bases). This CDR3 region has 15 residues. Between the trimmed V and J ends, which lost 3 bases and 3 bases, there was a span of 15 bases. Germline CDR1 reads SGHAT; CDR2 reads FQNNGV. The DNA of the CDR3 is TGTGCCAGCAGCTTGGAGGGACCTTTGCTCTACGAGCAGTACTTC. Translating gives CASSLEGPLLYEQYF.

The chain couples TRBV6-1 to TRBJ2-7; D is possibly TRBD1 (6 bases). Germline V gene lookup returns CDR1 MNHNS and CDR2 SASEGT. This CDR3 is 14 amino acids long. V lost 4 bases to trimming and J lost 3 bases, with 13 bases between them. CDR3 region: CASSVGTQLYEQYF. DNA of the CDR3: TGTGCCAGCAGTGTGGGGACACAACTCTACGAGCAGTACTTC.

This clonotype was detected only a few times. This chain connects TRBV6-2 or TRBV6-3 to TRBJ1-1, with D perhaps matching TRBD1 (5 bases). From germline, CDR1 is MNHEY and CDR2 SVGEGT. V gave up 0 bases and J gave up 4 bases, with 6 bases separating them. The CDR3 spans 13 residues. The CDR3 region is CASSYSGATEAFF. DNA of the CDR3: TGTGCCAGCAGTTACTCAGGGGCCACTGAAGCTTTCTTT.

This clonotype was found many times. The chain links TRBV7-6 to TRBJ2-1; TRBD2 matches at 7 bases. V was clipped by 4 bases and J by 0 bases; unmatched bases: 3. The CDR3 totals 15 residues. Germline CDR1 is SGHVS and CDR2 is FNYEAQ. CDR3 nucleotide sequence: TGTGCCAGCAGCTCCCGGACTAGCTCCTACAATGAGCAGTTCTTC. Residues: CASSSRTSSYNEQFF.

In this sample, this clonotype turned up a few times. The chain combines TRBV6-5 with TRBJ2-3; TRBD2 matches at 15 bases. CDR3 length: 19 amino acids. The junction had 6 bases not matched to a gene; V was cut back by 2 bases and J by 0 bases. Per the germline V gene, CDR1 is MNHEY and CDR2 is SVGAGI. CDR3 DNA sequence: TGTGCCAGCAGTTACACCGGACTAGCGGGGGGGCGGAGCACAGATACGCAGTATTTT. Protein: CASSYTGLAGGRSTDTQYF.

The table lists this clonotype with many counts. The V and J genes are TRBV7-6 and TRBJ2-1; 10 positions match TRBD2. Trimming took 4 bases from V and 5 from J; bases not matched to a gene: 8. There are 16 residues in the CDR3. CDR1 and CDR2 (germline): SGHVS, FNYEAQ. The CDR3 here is CASSSSPGLANNEQFF. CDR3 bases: TGTGCCAGCAGCTCATCTCCGGGACTAGCGAACAATGAGCAGTTCTTC.

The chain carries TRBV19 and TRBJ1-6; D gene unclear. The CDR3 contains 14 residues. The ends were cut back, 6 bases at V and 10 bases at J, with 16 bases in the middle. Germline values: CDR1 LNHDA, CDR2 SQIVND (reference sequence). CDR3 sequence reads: CASSMEHGDSPLHF. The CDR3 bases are TGTGCCAGTAGCATGGAACACGGAGACTCACCCCTCCACTTT.

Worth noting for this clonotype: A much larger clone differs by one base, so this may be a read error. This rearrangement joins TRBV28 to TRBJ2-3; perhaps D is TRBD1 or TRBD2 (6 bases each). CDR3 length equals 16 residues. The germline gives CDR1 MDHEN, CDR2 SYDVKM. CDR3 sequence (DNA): TGTGCCCGCAGTTCGGAGGGGGGAATTCGCACAGATACGCAGTATTTT. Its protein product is CARSSEGGIRTDTQYF. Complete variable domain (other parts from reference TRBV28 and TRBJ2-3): DVKVTQSSRYLVKRTGEKVFLECVQDMDHENMFWYRQDPGLGLRLIYFSYDVKMKEKGDIPEGYSVSREKKERFSLILESASTNQTSMYLCARSSEGGIRTDTQYFGPGTRLTVL.

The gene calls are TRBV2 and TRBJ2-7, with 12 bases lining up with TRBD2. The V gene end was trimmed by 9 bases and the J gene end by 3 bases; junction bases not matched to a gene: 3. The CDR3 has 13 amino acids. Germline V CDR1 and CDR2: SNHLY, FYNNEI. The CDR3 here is CASRLAGDYEQYV. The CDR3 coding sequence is TGTGCCAGTAGACTAGCGGGGGACTACGAGCAGTACGTC.

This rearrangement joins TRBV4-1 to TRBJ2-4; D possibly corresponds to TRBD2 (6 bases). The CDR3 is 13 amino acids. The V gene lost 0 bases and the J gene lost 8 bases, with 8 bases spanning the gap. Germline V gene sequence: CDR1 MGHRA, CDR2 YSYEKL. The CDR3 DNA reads TGCGCCAGCAGCCAAGAGCGCGGGGACATTCAGTACTTC. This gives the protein CASSQERGDIQYF.